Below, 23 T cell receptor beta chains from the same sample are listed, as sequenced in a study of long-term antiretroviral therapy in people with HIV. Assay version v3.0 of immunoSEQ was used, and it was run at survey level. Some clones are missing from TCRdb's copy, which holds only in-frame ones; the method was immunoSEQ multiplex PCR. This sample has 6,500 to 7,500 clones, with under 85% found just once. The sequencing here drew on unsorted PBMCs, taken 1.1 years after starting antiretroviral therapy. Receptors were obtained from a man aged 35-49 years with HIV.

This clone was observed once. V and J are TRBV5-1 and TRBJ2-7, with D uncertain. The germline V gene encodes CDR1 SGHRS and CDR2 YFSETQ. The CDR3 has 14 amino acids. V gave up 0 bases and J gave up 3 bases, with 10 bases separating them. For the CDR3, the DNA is TGCGCCAGCAGCTTGGAGGTCACGAGCTACGAGCAGTACTTC. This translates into CASSLEVTSYEQYF.

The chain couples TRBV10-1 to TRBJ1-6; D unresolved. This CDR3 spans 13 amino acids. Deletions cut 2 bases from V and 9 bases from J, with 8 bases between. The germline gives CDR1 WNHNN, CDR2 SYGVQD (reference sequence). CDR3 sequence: CASSESWGSPLHF. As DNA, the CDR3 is TGCGCCAGCAGTGAGAGTTGGGGTTCACCCCTCCACTTT.

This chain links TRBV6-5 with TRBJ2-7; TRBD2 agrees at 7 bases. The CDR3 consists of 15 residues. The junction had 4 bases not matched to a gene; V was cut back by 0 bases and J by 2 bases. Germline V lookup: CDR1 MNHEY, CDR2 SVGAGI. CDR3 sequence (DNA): TGTGCCAGCAGTTACTCATCAGGGAGGGCCTACGAGCAGTACTTC. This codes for CASSYSSGRAYEQYF.

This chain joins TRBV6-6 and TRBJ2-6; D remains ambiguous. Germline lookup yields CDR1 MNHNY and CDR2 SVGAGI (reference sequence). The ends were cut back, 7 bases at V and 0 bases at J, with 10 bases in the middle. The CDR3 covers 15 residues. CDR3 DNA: TGTGCCAGCACCCGGCCGGACTCTGGGGCCAACGTCCTGACTTTC. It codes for CASTRPDSGANVLTF.

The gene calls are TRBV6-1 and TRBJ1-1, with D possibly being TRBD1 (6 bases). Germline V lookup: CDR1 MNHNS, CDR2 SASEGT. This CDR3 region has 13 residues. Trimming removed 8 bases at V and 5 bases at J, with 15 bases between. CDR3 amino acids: CASSEQGFTEAFF. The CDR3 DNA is TGTGCCAGCTCCGAACAGGGCTTTACTGAAGCTTTCTTT.

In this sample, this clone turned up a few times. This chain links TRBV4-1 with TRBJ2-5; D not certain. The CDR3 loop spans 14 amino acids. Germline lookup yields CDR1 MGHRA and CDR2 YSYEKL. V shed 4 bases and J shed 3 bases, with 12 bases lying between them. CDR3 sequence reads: CASSPRRGEETQYF. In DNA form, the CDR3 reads TGCGCCAGCAGCCCCCGTAGAGGTGAAGAGACCCAGTACTTC.

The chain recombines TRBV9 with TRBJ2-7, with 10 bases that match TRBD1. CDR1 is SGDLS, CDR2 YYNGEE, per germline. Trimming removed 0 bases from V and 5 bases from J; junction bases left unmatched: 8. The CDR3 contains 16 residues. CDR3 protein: CASSVGLGQGIDEQYF. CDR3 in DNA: TGTGCCAGCAGCGTAGGATTGGGACAGGGGATCGACGAGCAGTACTTC.

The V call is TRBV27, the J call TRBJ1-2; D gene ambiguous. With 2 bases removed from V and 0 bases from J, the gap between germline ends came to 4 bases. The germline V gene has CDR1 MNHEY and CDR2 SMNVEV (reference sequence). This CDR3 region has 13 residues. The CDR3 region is CASSLTSNYGYTF. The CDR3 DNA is TGTGCCAGCAGTTTAACCTCTAACTATGGCTACACCTTC.

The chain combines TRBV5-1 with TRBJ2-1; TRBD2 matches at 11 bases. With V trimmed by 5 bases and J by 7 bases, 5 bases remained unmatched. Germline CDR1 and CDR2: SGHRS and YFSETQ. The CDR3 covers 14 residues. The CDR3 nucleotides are TGCGCCAGCAGGATAGGACTAGCGGGTAATGAGCAGTTCTTC. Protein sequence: CASRIGLAGNEQFF.

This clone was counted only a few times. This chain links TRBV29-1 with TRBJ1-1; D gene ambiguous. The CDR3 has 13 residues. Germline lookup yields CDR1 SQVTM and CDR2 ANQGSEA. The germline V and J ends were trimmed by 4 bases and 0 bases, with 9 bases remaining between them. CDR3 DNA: TGCAGCGTTGTTCGACACTTGAACACTGAAGCTTTCTTT. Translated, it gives CSVVRHLNTEAFF.

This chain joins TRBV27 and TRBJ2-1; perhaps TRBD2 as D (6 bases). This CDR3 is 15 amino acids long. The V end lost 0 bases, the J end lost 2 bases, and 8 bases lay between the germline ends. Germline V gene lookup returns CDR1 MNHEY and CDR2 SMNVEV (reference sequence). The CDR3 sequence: CASSLSPGAYNEQFF. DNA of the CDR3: TGTGCCAGCAGTTTATCTCCGGGGGCCTACAATGAGCAGTTCTTC.

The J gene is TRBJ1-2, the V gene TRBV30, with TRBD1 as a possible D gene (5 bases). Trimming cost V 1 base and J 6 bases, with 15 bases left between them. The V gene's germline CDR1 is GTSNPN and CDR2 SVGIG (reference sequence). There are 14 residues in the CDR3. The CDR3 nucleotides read TGTGCCTGGAGTGGAGGGCGGGGGTCCGATGGCTACACCTTC. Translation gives CAWSGGRGSDGYTF.

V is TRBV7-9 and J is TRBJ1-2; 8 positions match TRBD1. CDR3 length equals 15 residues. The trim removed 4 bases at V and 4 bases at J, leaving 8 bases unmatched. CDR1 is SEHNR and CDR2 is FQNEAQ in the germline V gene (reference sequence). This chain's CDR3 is CASSYPGRGLYGYTF. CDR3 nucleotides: TGTGCCAGCAGCTACCCGGGCAGGGGGCTCTATGGCTACACCTTC.

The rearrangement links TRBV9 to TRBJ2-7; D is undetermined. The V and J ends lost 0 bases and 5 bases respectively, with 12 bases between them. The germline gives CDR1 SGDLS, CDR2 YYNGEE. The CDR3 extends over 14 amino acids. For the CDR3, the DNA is TGTGCCAGCAGCGTAGACGCGAGCTATGACGAGCAGTACTTC. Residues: CASSVDASYDEQYF.

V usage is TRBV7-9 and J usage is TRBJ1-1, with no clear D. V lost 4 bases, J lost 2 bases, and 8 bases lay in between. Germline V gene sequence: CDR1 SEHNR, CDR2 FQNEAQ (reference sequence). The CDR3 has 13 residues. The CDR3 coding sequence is TGTGCCAGCAGCTCACCCGGAAACACTGAAGCTTTCTTT. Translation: CASSSPGNTEAFF.

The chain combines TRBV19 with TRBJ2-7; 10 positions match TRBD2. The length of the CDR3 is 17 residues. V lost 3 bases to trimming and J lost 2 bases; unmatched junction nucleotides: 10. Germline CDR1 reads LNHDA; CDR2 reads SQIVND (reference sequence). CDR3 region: CASSIRLAGERPYEQYF. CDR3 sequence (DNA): TGTGCCAGTAGTATCCGACTAGCGGGTGAGCGTCCCTACGAGCAGTACTTC.

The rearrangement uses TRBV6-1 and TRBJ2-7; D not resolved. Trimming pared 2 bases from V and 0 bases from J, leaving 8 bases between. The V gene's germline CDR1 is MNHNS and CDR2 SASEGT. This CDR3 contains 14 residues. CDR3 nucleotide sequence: TGTGCCAGCAGTGAACTTGAGAGCTCCTACGAGCAGTACTTC. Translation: CASSELESSYEQYF.

This CDR3 is CASSPGSGDYEQYF. The CDR3 DNA reads as TGTGCCAGCAGCCCAGGATCAGGGGACTACGAGCAGTACTTC. The chain couples TRBV5-5 to TRBJ2-7, with D perhaps TRBD1 (6 bases). V lost 4 bases and J 3 bases, leaving 14 bases between the germline ends. This CDR3 is 14 amino acids long. Per germline, CDR1 SGHKS and CDR2 YYEKEE (reference sequence).

CDR3 protein: CASRRNGPYEKLFF. CDR3 DNA: TGTGCCAGCAGGCGGAACGGACCCTATGAAAAACTGTTTTTT. The chain has TRBV27 and TRBJ1-4; D unresolved. Germline CDR1 MNHEY, CDR2 SMNVEV (reference sequence). V lost 6 bases, J lost 6 bases, and 14 bases lay in between. The CDR3 loop spans 14 amino acids. Together with reference TRBV27 and TRBJ1-4, the CDR3 gives the full variable domain: EAQVTQNPRYLITVTGKKLTVTCSQNMNHEYMSWYRQDPGLGLRQIYYSMNVEVTDKGDVPEGYKVSRKEKRNFPLILESPSPNQTSLYFCASRRNGPYEKLFFGSGTQLSVL.

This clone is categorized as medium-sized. CDR3 nucleotides: TGCGCCAGCAGTGAGTCCTGGGCGGGACAGCCCCAGCATTTT. Amino acid sequence: CASSESWAGQPQHF. This sequence joins TRBV10-1 and TRBJ1-5, with D uncertain. The CDR3 runs 14 residues. Germline CDR1 is WNHNN and CDR2 is SYGVQD (reference sequence). V was pared by 0 bases and J by 7 bases, with 10 bases between.

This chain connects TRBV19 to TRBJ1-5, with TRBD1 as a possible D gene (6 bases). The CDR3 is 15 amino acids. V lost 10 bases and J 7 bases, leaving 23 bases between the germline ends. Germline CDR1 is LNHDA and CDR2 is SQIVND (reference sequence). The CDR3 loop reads CATHERGAGGQPQHF. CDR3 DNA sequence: TGTGCCACCCACGAGAGGGGGGCCGGGGGACAGCCCCAGCATTTT. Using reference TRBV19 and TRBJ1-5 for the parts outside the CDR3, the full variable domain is DGGITQSPKYLFRKEGQNVTLSCEQNLNHDAMYWYRQDPGQGLRLIYYSQIVNDFQKGDIAEGYSVSREKKESFPLTVTSAQKNPTAFYLCATHERGAGGQPQHFGDGTRLSIL.

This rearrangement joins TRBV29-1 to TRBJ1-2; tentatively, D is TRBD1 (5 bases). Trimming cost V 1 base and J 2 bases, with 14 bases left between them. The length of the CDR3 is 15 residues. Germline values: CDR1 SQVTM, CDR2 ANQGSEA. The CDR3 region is CSVEAYWGGNYGYTF. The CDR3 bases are TGCAGCGTTGAAGCTTACTGGGGGGGGAACTATGGCTACACCTTC.

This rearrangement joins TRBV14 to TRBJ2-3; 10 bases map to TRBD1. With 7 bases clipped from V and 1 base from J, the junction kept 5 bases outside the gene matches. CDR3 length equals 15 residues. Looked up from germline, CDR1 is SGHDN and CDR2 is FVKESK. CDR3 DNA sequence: TGTGCCAGCATGAGGACAGGGGGACGCACAGATACGCAGTATTTT. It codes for CASMRTGGRTDTQYF.